Sequencing of this T cell receptor beta chain was carried out in a study of regulatory T cells in long-lasting Graves disease. The length of the CDR3 is 11 residues. The V gene lost 0 bases and the J gene lost 9 bases, with 6 bases spanning the gap. CDR1 and CDR2 (germline): DFQATT, SNEGSKA (reference sequence). Investigators prepared the TCR beta libraries by applying iRepertoire HTBI primers and Arm-PCR of CDR3 regions. TCRdb analysed the multiplex PCR reads with MiXCR anew, one entry per CDR3 protein. The top ten hold just over 20% of the sample, which has 380,000 or so distinct CDR3 sequences, around 15% seen once. Noted time point: newly diagnosed GD, antithyroid drugs for less than 3 months. PBMC RNA served as the TCR library source. This clonotype came up many times. Its antigen is still unknown. Study results and caveats: Persistent Graves' cases showed lower TCR diversity than newly diagnosed cases.

The same data also went into a second study, on T cells in Graves' hyperthyroidism and ophthalmopathy. That work adds: Diagnoses used clinical symptoms, serum thyroxine and TRAb, thyroid ultrasound and orbital computed tomography.

This receptor was obtained from a woman younger than 30 with Graves disease. The sample in question was peripheral blood mononuclear cells (PBMCs), obtained at new diagnosis, from a patient treated with antithyroid drugs. The chain combines TRBV20-1 with TRBJ2-1; D not certain. The CDR3 sequence: CSARDPPEQFF. As DNA, the CDR3 is TGCAGTGCTAGAGATCCCCCTGAGCAGTTCTTC.